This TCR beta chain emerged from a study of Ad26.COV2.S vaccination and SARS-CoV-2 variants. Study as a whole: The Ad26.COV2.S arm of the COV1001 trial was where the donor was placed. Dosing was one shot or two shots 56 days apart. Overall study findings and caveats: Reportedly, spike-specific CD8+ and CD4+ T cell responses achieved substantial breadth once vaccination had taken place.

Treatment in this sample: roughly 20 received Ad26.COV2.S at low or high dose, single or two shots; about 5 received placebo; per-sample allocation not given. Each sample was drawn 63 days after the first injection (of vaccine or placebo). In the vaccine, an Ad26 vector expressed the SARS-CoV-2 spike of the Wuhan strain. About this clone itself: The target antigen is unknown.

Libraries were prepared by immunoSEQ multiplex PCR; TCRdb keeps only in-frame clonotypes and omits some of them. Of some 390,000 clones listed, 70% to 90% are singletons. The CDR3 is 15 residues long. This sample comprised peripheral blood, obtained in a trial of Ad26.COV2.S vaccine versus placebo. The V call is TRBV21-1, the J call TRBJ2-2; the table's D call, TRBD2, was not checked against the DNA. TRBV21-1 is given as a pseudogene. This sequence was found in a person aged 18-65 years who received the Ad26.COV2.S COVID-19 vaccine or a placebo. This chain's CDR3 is CASRIDSTNTGELFF. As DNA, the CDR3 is TGTGCCAGCCGAATAGACTCTACTAACACCGGGGAGCTGTTTTTT.